This TCR beta chain came from a study of vaccination and CD4 T cells after COVID-19. Study as a whole: Convalescent patients gave post-COVID blood a median approximately 100 days post-diagnosis, range 35 to 161.

As for this clonotype: The antigen is unknown.

Germline-derived CDR1 and CDR2 are DFQATT and SNEGSKA (reference sequence). The V and J ends lost 1 base and 0 bases respectively, with 10 bases between them. The CDR3 covers 14 residues. Treatment indicated: roughly ten-day PBMC culture with coronavirus spike peptide pools or control peptides (ViraFEST assay). ViraFEST grew antigen-specific T cells using peptide pools, then sequenced TCRs. Sequenced with the Oncomine TCR Beta short-read assay was DNA taken from cultured CD4+ T cells. TCRdb recomputed calls from the PCR reads with MiXCR, one row per CDR3 protein. The table has roughly 14,000 distinct CDR3 sequences, about 34% seen once.

The specimen was cultured CD4+ T cells from blood. This clonotype was sampled from a human donor with COVID-19. The rearrangement joins TRBV20-1 to TRBJ2-7, with unresolved D. In nucleotides, the CDR3 is TGCAGTGCTAGAGTTGGCGATTTCTCCTACGAGCAGTACTTC. It encodes CSARVGDFSYEQYF.